The rows below give T cell receptor beta chains drawn from one sample of a study of blood T cell repertoires in COVID-19. The assay was immunoSEQ multiplex PCR, and TCRdb's table has in-frame clones only and misses some. The sample yields hundreds of thousands of clones, 86% seen once. The specimen was peripheral blood. These receptors all come from a woman aged 55-69 years with COVID-19, enrolled during active disease. The CDR3 runs from the conserved cysteine through the conserved F or W. A D gene is named only where the DNA matches it firmly. Part of the rows lack a size; the others show once, few, many or a class for expanded clones.

clone size: NA
D gene: TRBD2
CDR3 length: 18
J gene: TRBJ2-1
V gene: TRBV11-2
CDR3 protein: CASSLVLTSGGGGNEQFF
CDR3 DNA: TGTGCCAGCAGCTTAGTTCTGACTAGCGGGGGAGGAGGGAATGAGCAGTTCTTC

clone size: NA
D gene: TRBD1
CDR3 length: 15
J gene: TRBJ2-7
V gene: TRBV7-3
CDR3 protein: CASSRGQGDAYEQYF
CDR3 DNA: TGTGCCAGCAGCCGCGGACAGGGGGACGCCTACGAGCAGTACTTC

clone size: NA
D gene: NA
CDR3 length: 15
J gene: TRBJ1-5
V gene: TRBV5-8
CDR3 protein: CASLLSGQRNQPQHF
CDR3 DNA: TGTGCCAGCCTGCTAAGCGGACAGCGCAATCAGCCCCAGCATTTT

clone size: NA
D gene: NA
CDR3 length: 13
J gene: TRBJ2-5
V gene: TRBV5-4
CDR3 protein: CASSLGGPETQYF
CDR3 DNA: TGTGCCAGCAGCTTGGGGGGGCCGGAGACCCAGTACTTC

clone size: NA
D gene: TRBD1
CDR3 length: 15
J gene: TRBJ1-2
V gene: TRBV5-4
CDR3 protein: CASSLFGTGDYGYTF
CDR3 DNA: TGTGCCAGCAGCTTGTTCGGGACAGGGGACTATGGCTACACCTTC

clone size: NA
D gene: NA
CDR3 length: 14
J gene: TRBJ1-3
V gene: TRBV3-1/TRBV3-2
CDR3 protein: CASSRTEGRNTIYF
CDR3 DNA: TGTGCCAGCAGTCGCACGGAGGGCCGAAACACCATATATTTT

clone size: NA
D gene: NA
CDR3 length: 13
J gene: TRBJ2-1
V gene: TRBV5-1
CDR3 protein: CASGSQGGNEQFF
CDR3 DNA: TGCGCCAGCGGAAGCCAAGGGGGCAATGAGCAGTTCTTC

clone size: few
D gene: TRBD1
CDR3 length: 16
J gene: TRBJ1-2
V gene: TRBV4-1
CDR3 protein: CASSQGGTVPNYGYTF
CDR3 DNA: TGCGCCAGCAGCCAAGGAGGGACAGTGCCGAACTATGGCTACACCTTC

clone size: NA
D gene: NA
CDR3 length: 14
J gene: TRBJ2-7
V gene: TRBV15
CDR3 protein: CATRSVQGPYEQYF
CDR3 DNA: TGTGCCACCAGATCCGTACAGGGCCCCTACGAGCAGTACTTC

clone size: NA
D gene: NA
CDR3 length: 11
J gene: TRBJ1-1
V gene: TRBV30
CDR3 protein: CASGGYTEAFF
CDR3 DNA: TGTGCCTCCGGGGGTTACACTGAAGCTTTCTTT

clone size: NA
D gene: TRBD1
CDR3 length: 16
J gene: TRBJ1-2
V gene: TRBV5-4
CDR3 protein: CASTNAAYRGGYGYTF
CDR3 DNA: TGTGCCAGCACGAACGCCGCCTACAGGGGGGGCTATGGCTACACCTTC

clone size: NA
D gene: NA
CDR3 length: 16
J gene: TRBJ1-3
V gene: TRBV19
CDR3 protein: CASTGLGASSGNTIYF
CDR3 DNA: TGTGCCAGTACGGGCCTTGGGGCGAGCTCTGGAAACACCATATATTTT

clone size: NA
D gene: TRBD2
CDR3 length: 15
J gene: TRBJ2-3
V gene: TRBV11-3
CDR3 protein: CASSSLSGGADTQYF
CDR3 DNA: TGTGCCAGCAGCAGCCTTAGCGGGGGGGCAGATACGCAGTATTTT

clone size: few
D gene: NA
CDR3 length: 16
J gene: TRBJ1-6
V gene: TRBV5-6
CDR3 protein: CASILRGGSYNSPLHF
CDR3 DNA: TGTGCCAGCATCCTCCGTGGGGGGTCCTATAATTCACCCCTCCACTTT

clone size: NA
D gene: TRBD1
CDR3 length: 18
J gene: TRBJ1-1
V gene: TRBV9
CDR3 protein: CASSVAPTGGVGNTEAFF
CDR3 DNA: TGTGCCAGCAGCGTAGCTCCGACAGGGGGCGTAGGGAACACTGAAGCTTTCTTT

clone size: NA
D gene: NA
CDR3 length: 14
J gene: TRBJ2-3
V gene: TRBV3-1/TRBV3-2
CDR3 protein: CASSHSWGVETQYF
CDR3 DNA: TGTGCCAGCAGCCATAGCTGGGGGGTGGAAACGCAGTATTTT

clone size: NA
D gene: NA
CDR3 length: 14
J gene: TRBJ1-1
V gene: TRBV9
CDR3 protein: CASSDLRGATEAFF
CDR3 DNA: TGTGCCAGCAGCGACCTGCGGGGGGCGACTGAAGCTTTCTTT

clone size: NA
D gene: NA
CDR3 length: 16
J gene: TRBJ1-4
V gene: TRBV5-1
CDR3 protein: CASSLDRPATNEKLFF
CDR3 DNA: TGCGCCAGCAGCTTGGACAGGCCTGCAACTAATGAAAAACTGTTTTTT

clone size: NA
D gene: TRBD2
CDR3 length: 15
J gene: TRBJ2-1
V gene: TRBV24-1
CDR3 protein: CATSSPGLAGDEQFF
CDR3 DNA: TGTGCCACCAGCAGCCCGGGACTAGCGGGGGATGAGCAGTTCTTC

clone size: NA
D gene: NA
CDR3 length: 14
J gene: TRBJ2-7
V gene: TRBV10-3
CDR3 protein: CAISEDRFSYEQYF
CDR3 DNA: TGTGCCATCAGTGAGGACAGATTCTCCTACGAGCAGTACTTC

clone size: NA
D gene: NA
CDR3 length: 13
J gene: TRBJ1-2
V gene: TRBV30
CDR3 protein: CASRGGSNYGYTF
CDR3 DNA: TGTGCCTCCCGTGGCGGCAGCAACTATGGCTACACCTTC

clone size: NA
D gene: TRBD1
CDR3 length: 17
J gene: TRBJ2-3
V gene: TRBV2
CDR3 protein: CASSDEGTGGVTDTQYF
CDR3 DNA: TGTGCCAGCAGTGATGAGGGGACAGGGGGCGTCACAGATACGCAGTATTTT

clone size: NA
D gene: NA
CDR3 length: 10
J gene: TRBJ1-1
V gene: TRBV6-5
CDR3 protein: CASGQIEAFF
CDR3 DNA: TGTGCCAGCGGACAAATTGAAGCTTTCTTT

clone size: NA
D gene: NA
CDR3 length: 13
J gene: TRBJ1-2
V gene: TRBV5-4
CDR3 protein: CASSLYGDYGYTF
CDR3 DNA: TGTGCCAGCAGCCTCTACGGGGACTATGGCTACACCTTC

clone size: NA
D gene: TRBD1
CDR3 length: 16
J gene: TRBJ2-3
V gene: TRBV7-9
CDR3 protein: CASSFQTGLGTDTQYF
CDR3 DNA: TGTGCCAGCAGCTTCCAGACAGGGCTGGGTACAGATACGCAGTATTTT

clone size: NA
D gene: NA
CDR3 length: 16
J gene: TRBJ1-5
V gene: TRBV4-2
CDR3 protein: CASSQGWEYSNQPQHF
CDR3 DNA: TGTGCCAGCAGCCAAGGGTGGGAGTACAGCAATCAGCCCCAGCATTTT

clone size: NA
D gene: NA
CDR3 length: 14
J gene: TRBJ2-7
V gene: TRBV6-2/TRBV6-3
CDR3 protein: CASSYPQISYEQYF
CDR3 DNA: TGTGCCAGCAGTTACCCCCAGATCTCCTACGAGCAGTACTTC

clone size: NA
D gene: NA
CDR3 length: 13
J gene: TRBJ1-2
V gene: TRBV10-1
CDR3 protein: CASSGGLSYGYTF
CDR3 DNA: TGCGCCAGCAGTGGCGGATTAAGCTATGGCTACACCTTC

clone size: NA
D gene: NA
CDR3 length: 13
J gene: TRBJ1-2
V gene: TRBV6-5
CDR3 protein: CASSPYANYGYTF
CDR3 DNA: TGTGCCAGCAGCCCCTATGCTAACTATGGCTACACCTTC

clone size: NA
D gene: NA
CDR3 length: 14
J gene: TRBJ2-5
V gene: TRBV5-1
CDR3 protein: CASSLASSEGWVYF
CDR3 DNA: TGCGCCAGCAGCTTGGCCTCTTCAGAGGGATGGGTGTACTTC

clone size: NA
D gene: TRBD2
CDR3 length: 15
J gene: TRBJ2-7
V gene: TRBV5-1
CDR3 protein: CASSLSGGRTYEQYF
CDR3 DNA: TGCGCCAGCAGCTTAAGCGGGGGCCGAACCTACGAGCAGTACTTC

clone size: NA
D gene: NA
CDR3 length: 11
J gene: TRBJ2-7
V gene: TRBV29-1
CDR3 protein: CSVDRAGEQYF
CDR3 DNA: TGCAGCGTTGACAGGGCTGGTGAGCAGTACTTC

clone size: NA
D gene: TRBD1
CDR3 length: 13
J gene: TRBJ2-1
V gene: TRBV10-3
CDR3 protein: CAISGDRVNEQFF
CDR3 DNA: TGTGCCATCAGTGGGGACAGGGTGAATGAGCAGTTCTTC

clone size: NA
D gene: NA
CDR3 length: 15
J gene: TRBJ1-1
V gene: TRBV9
CDR3 protein: CASSPLQGMNTEAFF
CDR3 DNA: TGTGCCAGCAGCCCTCTGCAGGGGATGAACACTGAAGCTTTCTTT

clone size: NA
D gene: NA
CDR3 length: 11
J gene: TRBJ2-5
V gene: TRBV5-1
CDR3 protein: CANDFVETQYF
CDR3 DNA: TGCGCCAATGACTTTGTAGAGACCCAGTACTTC

clone size: NA
D gene: TRBD1
CDR3 length: 14
J gene: TRBJ1-5
V gene: TRBV20-1
CDR3 protein: CSASTGASNQPQHF
CDR3 DNA: TGCAGTGCAAGTACAGGGGCAAGCAATCAGCCCCAGCATTTT

clone size: NA
D gene: TRBD2
CDR3 length: 16
J gene: TRBJ2-5
V gene: TRBV18
CDR3 protein: CASSRASGGKEETQYF
CDR3 DNA: TGTGCCAGCTCACGAGCTAGCGGGGGCAAGGAAGAGACCCAGTACTTC

clone size: NA
D gene: NA
CDR3 length: 13
J gene: TRBJ1-1
V gene: TRBV5-1
CDR3 protein: CASSLTEHTEAFF
CDR3 DNA: TGCGCCAGCAGCCTTACAGAACACACTGAAGCTTTCTTT

clone size: NA
D gene: TRBD1
CDR3 length: 17
J gene: TRBJ2-5
V gene: TRBV5-1
CDR3 protein: CASSLGDSLGVQETQYF
CDR3 DNA: TGCGCCAGCAGCTTGGGGGACAGCTTGGGCGTCCAAGAGACCCAGTACTTC

clone size: NA
D gene: TRBD1
CDR3 length: 15
J gene: TRBJ1-4
V gene: TRBV5-1
CDR3 protein: CASSGGQGVNEKLFF
CDR3 DNA: TGCGCCAGCAGCGGAGGACAGGGGGTTAATGAAAAACTGTTTTTT

clone size: NA
D gene: TRBD1
CDR3 length: 15
J gene: TRBJ1-2
V gene: TRBV15
CDR3 protein: CATSRERGRNDGYTF
CDR3 DNA: TGTGCCACCAGCAGAGAAAGGGGGCGGAATGATGGCTACACCTTC

clone size: few
D gene: NA
CDR3 length: 15
J gene: TRBJ2-5
V gene: TRBV4-1
CDR3 protein: CASSPGGTVQETQYF
CDR3 DNA: TGCGCCAGCAGCCCAGGAGGGACAGTCCAAGAGACCCAGTACTTC

clone size: once
D gene: TRBD1
CDR3 length: 14
J gene: TRBJ2-5
V gene: TRBV11-1
CDR3 protein: CASSLGQGRETQYF
CDR3 DNA: TGTGCCAGCAGCCTGGGACAGGGCAGGGAGACCCAGTACTTC

clone size: NA
D gene: NA
CDR3 length: 16
J gene: TRBJ1-6
V gene: TRBV4-3
CDR3 protein: CASSQGSPRTNSPLHF
CDR3 DNA: TGCGCCAGCAGCCAGGGGAGTCCGAGAACCAATTCACCCCTCCACTTT

clone size: NA
D gene: NA
CDR3 length: 12
J gene: TRBJ2-5
V gene: TRBV5-1
CDR3 protein: CASSLRGETQYF
CDR3 DNA: TGCGCCAGCAGCTTGAGGGGAGAGACCCAGTACTTC

clone size: NA
D gene: TRBD1
CDR3 length: 18
J gene: TRBJ1-1
V gene: TRBV6-1
CDR3 protein: CASSEEGTGVLGDTEAFF
CDR3 DNA: TGTGCCAGCAGTGAAGAAGGGACAGGGGTATTGGGCGACACTGAAGCTTTCTTT

clone size: NA
D gene: NA
CDR3 length: 14
J gene: TRBJ1-1
V gene: TRBV10-3
CDR3 protein: CAISESRGFGEAFF
CDR3 DNA: TGTGCCATCAGTGAGTCAAGAGGATTCGGTGAAGCTTTCTTT

clone size: NA
D gene: TRBD1
CDR3 length: 15
J gene: TRBJ1-2
V gene: TRBV4-3
CDR3 protein: CASSPQDRVNYGYTF
CDR3 DNA: TGCGCCAGCAGCCCCCAGGACAGGGTAAACTATGGCTACACCTTC

clone size: NA
D gene: TRBD2
CDR3 length: 15
J gene: TRBJ2-1
V gene: TRBV11-2
CDR3 protein: CASSLRGGAAGEQFF
CDR3 DNA: TGTGCCAGCAGCTTACGGGGGGGAGCGGCCGGTGAGCAGTTCTTC